The 17 T cell receptor beta chains in this list originate from one sample, sequenced in a study of cytomegalovirus exposure and HLA in healthy donors. Both 60 Vbeta primers and 13 Jbeta primers went into the PCR. The repertoire was sequenced with immunoSEQ multiplex PCR; TCRdb's copy has only in-frame clones and lacks some. The sample table sets out 200,000 to 250,000 clones. The sequencing sample was made of PBMCs. All receptors come from a girl aged 2-10 years in good health and CMV-seropositive.

This sequence joins TRBV6-5 and TRBJ2-6; D remains unclear. The germline V gene encodes CDR1 MNHEY and CDR2 SVGAGI. The CDR3 spans 13 residues. Between the trimmed V and J ends, which lost 6 bases and 1 base, there was a span of 4 bases. The CDR3 DNA sequence: TGTGCCAGCAGGCTATCTGGGGCCAACGTCCTGACTTTC. It yields the protein CASRLSGANVLTF.

The rearrangement links TRBV7-2 to TRBJ1-1, with D perhaps TRBD1 (5 bases). The V gene lost 1 base and the J gene lost 0 bases, with 12 bases spanning the gap. Per the germline V gene, CDR1 is SGHTA and CDR2 is FQGNSA. The CDR3 covers 16 residues. The CDR3 loop is CASSLGWGRMNTEAFF. As DNA, the CDR3 is TGTGCCAGCAGCTTAGGGTGGGGCAGGATGAACACTGAAGCTTTCTTT. Supplemented by reference TRBV7-2 and TRBJ1-1, the full variable domain reads GAGVSQSPSNKVTEKGKDVELRCDPISGHTALYWYRQSLGQGLEFLIYFQGNSAPDKSGLPSDRFSAERTGGSVSTLTIQRTQQEDSAVYLCASSLGWGRMNTEAFFGQGTRLTVV.

The V gene is TRBV27, the J gene TRBJ2-5, with D maybe TRBD1 (6 bases). Germline values: CDR1 MNHEY, CDR2 SMNVEV (reference sequence). The CDR3 contains 14 residues. V was cut by 2 bases and J by 4 bases, with 11 bases left in between. CDR3 sequence (DNA): TGTGCCAGCAGTTTACACAGGGAAACAGAGACCCAGTACTTC. It codes for CASSLHRETETQYF.

The chain is built from TRBV11-2 and TRBJ2-1, with a tentative D call TRBD2 (5 bases). The CDR3 is made up of 13 amino acids. Germline assignment: CDR1 SGHAT and CDR2 FQNNGV. The V gene lost 5 bases and the J gene lost 8 bases, with 13 bases spanning the gap. DNA for the CDR3: TGTGCCAGCAGCACACTAGTGCGAGATGAGCAGTTCTTC. It specifies CASSTLVRDEQFF. Drawing the rest from reference TRBV11-2 and TRBJ2-1, the complete variable domain is EAGVAQSPRYKIIEKRQSVAFWCNPISGHATLYWYQQILGQGPKLLIQFQNNGVVDDSQLPKDRFSAERLKGVDSTLKIQPAKLEDSAVYLCASSTLVRDEQFFGPGTRLTVL.

As concerns this clone: At one end the junction does not follow the germline gene, possibly because of a read error. This CDR3 reads CASSSGGTGGTGELFF. Written as DNA, the CDR3 is TGTGCTAGCAGCTCCGGGGGGACAGGGGGCACCGGGGAGCTGTTTTTT. The chain combines TRBV7-7 with TRBJ2-2; 11 bases match TRBD1. Germline V gives CDR1 SSHAT, CDR2 FNYEAQ (reference sequence). The CDR3 has 16 amino acids.

V is TRBV27 and J is TRBJ1-1; D ambiguous. The CDR3 covers 14 residues. Looked up from germline, CDR1 is MNHEY and CDR2 is SMNVEV (reference sequence). Between the trimmed V and J ends, which lost 2 bases and 2 bases, there was a span of 9 bases. CDR3 DNA: TGTGCCAGCAGTTTAAATCGGGGAAACACTGAAGCTTTCTTT. Translation gives CASSLNRGNTEAFF.

The chain is built from TRBV6-6 and TRBJ2-3; D gene uncertain. The CDR3 has 14 amino acids. CDR1 MNHNY and CDR2 SVGAGI come from the germline V gene (reference sequence). V gave up 6 bases and J gave up 2 bases, with 12 bases separating them. CDR3: CASRVSSFTDTQYF. In DNA form, the CDR3 reads TGTGCCAGCAGGGTTAGCAGCTTCACAGATACGCAGTATTTT.

The genes are TRBV5-6 and TRBJ1-1, with D perhaps TRBD1 (5 bases). The germline CDR1 and CDR2 sequences are SGHDT and YYEEEE. The CDR3 is 14 amino acids. V gave up 2 bases and J gave up 3 bases, with 11 bases separating them. CDR3 sequence reads: CASSFHGADTEAFF. The DNA of the CDR3 is TGTGCCAGCAGCTTCCATGGGGCGGACACTGAAGCTTTCTTT.

The chain links TRBV7-9 to TRBJ2-1, with 9 bases fitting TRBD2. This CDR3 contains 17 residues. Trimming at V came to 4 bases and at J to 0 bases, leaving 7 bases not matched to a gene. Germline V CDR1 and CDR2: SEHNR, FQNEAQ (reference sequence). DNA of the CDR3: TGTGCCAGCAGCTCCCCTCTAGCGGGACCCTCCTACAATGAGCAGTTCTTC. Protein: CASSSPLAGPSYNEQFF.

This chain connects TRBV28 to TRBJ1-2, with no clear D. Germline V gene lookup returns CDR1 MDHEN and CDR2 SYDVKM. The CDR3 extends over 13 amino acids. V was pared by 4 bases and J by 3 bases, with 9 bases between. The CDR3 DNA follows: TGTGCCAGCAGTTCCCCTGAGTACTATGGCTACACCTTC. As protein: CASSSPEYYGYTF.

The chain recombines TRBV5-8 with TRBJ2-3; TRBD2 matches at 9 bases. In germline, CDR1 is SGHTS, CDR2 YDEGEE. This CDR3 has 16 residues. V gave up 4 bases and J gave up 2 bases; unmatched junction bases: 8. The CDR3 loop reads CASSERTSAHTDTQYF. The CDR3 DNA follows: TGTGCCAGCAGCGAGAGGACTAGCGCCCACACAGATACGCAGTATTTT. Full variable domain (missing parts from reference TRBV5-8 and TRBJ2-3): EAGVTQSPTHLIKTRGQQATLRCSPISGHTSVYWYQQALGLGLQFLLWYDEGEERNRGNFPPRFSGRQFPNYSSELNVNALELEDSALYLCASSERTSAHTDTQYFGPGTRLTVL.

The CDR3 DNA reads as TGCGCCAGCAGCCCCCAGGGTAGCGGGAACACCGGGGAGCTGTTTTTT. Protein product: CASSPQGSGNTGELFF. The J gene is TRBJ2-2, the V gene TRBV5-1, with D possibly being TRBD2 (6 bases). This CDR3 comprises 16 residues. Trimming took off 4 bases at V and 1 base at J, with 14 bases between the two ends. CDR1 and CDR2 from the germline V gene are SGHRS and YFSETQ.

This chain uses TRBV2 with TRBJ1-4; D gene unclear. Germline V gene data show CDR1 as SNHLY and CDR2 as FYNNEI. V gave up 10 bases and J gave up 8 bases, with 14 bases separating them. The CDR3 consists of 12 residues. The CDR3 reads CATDRAGEKLFF. The CDR3, as DNA: TGTGCCACCGACCGGGCGGGAGAAAAACTGTTTTTT.

This rearrangement joins TRBV5-4 to TRBJ2-7, with 7 bases fitting TRBD1. Looked up from germline, CDR1 is SGHNT and CDR2 is YYREEE (reference sequence). Losses at the gene ends were 2 bases for V and 5 bases for J; bases not matched to a gene: 7. The CDR3 covers 14 residues. The CDR3 DNA sequence: TGTGCCAGCAGCTTCAGAGGGGGCAGCGACGAGCAGTACTTC. Its protein product is CASSFRGGSDEQYF.

The rearrangement joins TRBV28 to TRBJ2-7, with D possibly TRBD1 on 5 matching bases. The CDR3 sequence is 11 residues long. V lost 6 bases and J lost 3, with 6 bases in between. CDR1 MDHEN and CDR2 SYDVKM come from the germline V gene. The CDR3 DNA reads TGTGCCAGCAGGGACAACTACGAGCAGTACTTC. Protein: CASRDNYEQYF.

Concerning this clone: A junction boundary mismatches the germline segment, possibly from a read error. V is TRBV7-7 and J is TRBJ1-5; D is undetermined. The CDR3 loop spans 17 amino acids. Germline V gene lookup returns CDR1 SSHAT and CDR2 FNYEAQ (reference sequence). The CDR3 DNA reads as TGTGCTAGCAGCTTATGGGGAGGGCCTACTCCCAATCAGCCCCAGCATTTT. Its translation is CASSLWGGPTPNQPQHF.

The chain recombines TRBV19 with TRBJ2-3, with D perhaps TRBD2 (5 bases). Germline-derived CDR1 and CDR2 are LNHDA and SQIVND (reference sequence). The CDR3 contains 15 residues. The V end was cut by 6 bases, the J end by 0 bases, with 13 bases between. The CDR3 DNA follows: TGTGCCAGTAGCCCGCGGGCGCTGAGCACAGATACGCAGTATTTT. Translated: CASSPRALSTDTQYF.